The T cell receptor beta chain described here comes from a study of T cell changes during pregnancy in multiple sclerosis (dated by TCRdb to between 2019 and 2020). As for the study more broadly: The study examined how the T cell repertoire changed over the course of pregnancy in women with multiple sclerosis.

The method behind the library was the immunoSEQ multiplex PCR assay. TCRdb carries this immuneACCESS record with in-frame sequences only. Its versions omit some clonotypes, under half of them owing to an unresolved V gene in the studies checked, with the rest unexplained. The sample table lists some 87,000 clones, 90% to 95% of them with a count of one. In total, the top ten clones hold roughly 1.2% of the sample. The junction shows trimming of 6 bases on V and 6 bases on J, and the gene matches do not reach 5 bases of it. The CDR3, from cysteine to phenylalanine, totals 13 residues. The DNA shown is the 39-base CDR3, in frame from base 1. CDR1 SNHLY and CDR2 FYNNEI are derived from the germline V gene. To note about this clone: The antigen it recognizes is unknown. There are no base qualities to consult, and no much larger clone falls within one base.

The V and J segments used are TRBV2 and TRBJ1-1; TRBD1 aligns with 9 central bases. This TCR was recovered from a female donor with multiple sclerosis, enrolled in a pregnancy study. The sequenced sample was peripheral blood, obtained in the second trimester of pregnancy. The CDR3 region has the sequence CASSRQGVAEAFF. The DNA sequence is TGTGCCAGCAGCCGACAGGGGGTCGCTGAAGCTTTCTTT.